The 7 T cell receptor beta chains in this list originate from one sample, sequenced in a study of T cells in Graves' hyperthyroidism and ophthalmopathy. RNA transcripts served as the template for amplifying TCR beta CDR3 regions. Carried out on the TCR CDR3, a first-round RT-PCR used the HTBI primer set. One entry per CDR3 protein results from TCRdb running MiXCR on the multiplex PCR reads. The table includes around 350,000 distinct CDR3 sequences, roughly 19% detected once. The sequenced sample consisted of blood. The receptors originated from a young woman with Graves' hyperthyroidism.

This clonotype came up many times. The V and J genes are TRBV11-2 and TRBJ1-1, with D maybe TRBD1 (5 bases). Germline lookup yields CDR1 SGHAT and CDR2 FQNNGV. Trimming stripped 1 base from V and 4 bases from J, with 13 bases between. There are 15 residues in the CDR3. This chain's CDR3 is CASSLVPGQGTEAFF. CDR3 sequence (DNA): TGTGCCAGCAGCTTAGTACCAGGCCAGGGCACTGAAGCTTTCTTT.

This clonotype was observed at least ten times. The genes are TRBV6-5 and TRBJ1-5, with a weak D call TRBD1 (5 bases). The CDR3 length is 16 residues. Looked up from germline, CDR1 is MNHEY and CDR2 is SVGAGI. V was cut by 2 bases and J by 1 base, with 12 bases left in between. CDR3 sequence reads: CASSYIGGISNQPQHF. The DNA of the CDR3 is TGTGCCAGCAGTTACATCGGGGGGATAAGCAATCAGCCCCAGCATTTT.

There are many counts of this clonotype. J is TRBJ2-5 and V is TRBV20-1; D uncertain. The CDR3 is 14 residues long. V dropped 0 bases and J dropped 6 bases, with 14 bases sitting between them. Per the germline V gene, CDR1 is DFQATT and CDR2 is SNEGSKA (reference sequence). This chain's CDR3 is CSARDLVGFKTQYF. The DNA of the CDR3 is TGCAGTGCTAGAGACCTCGTCGGGTTCAAGACCCAGTACTTC.

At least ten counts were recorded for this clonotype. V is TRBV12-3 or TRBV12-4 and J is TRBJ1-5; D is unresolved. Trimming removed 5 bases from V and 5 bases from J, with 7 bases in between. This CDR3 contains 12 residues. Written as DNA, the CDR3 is TGTGCCAGCAGTAGCAGGTATCAGCCCCAGCATTTT. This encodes CASSSRYQPQHF.

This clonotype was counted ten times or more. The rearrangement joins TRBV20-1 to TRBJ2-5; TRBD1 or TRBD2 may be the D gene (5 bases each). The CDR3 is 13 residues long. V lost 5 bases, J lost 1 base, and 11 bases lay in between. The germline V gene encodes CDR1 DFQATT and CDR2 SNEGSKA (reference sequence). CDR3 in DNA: TGCAGTGCTTTTACCGGGACCCAAGAGACCCAGTACTTC. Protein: CSAFTGTQETQYF.

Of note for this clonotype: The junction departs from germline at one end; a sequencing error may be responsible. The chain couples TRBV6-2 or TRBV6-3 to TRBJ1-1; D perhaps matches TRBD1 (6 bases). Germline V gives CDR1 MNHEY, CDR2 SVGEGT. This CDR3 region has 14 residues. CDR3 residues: CASSQQGAPTEACF. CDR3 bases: TGTGCCAGCAGCCAACAGGGCGCGCCCACTGAAGCTTGCTTT.

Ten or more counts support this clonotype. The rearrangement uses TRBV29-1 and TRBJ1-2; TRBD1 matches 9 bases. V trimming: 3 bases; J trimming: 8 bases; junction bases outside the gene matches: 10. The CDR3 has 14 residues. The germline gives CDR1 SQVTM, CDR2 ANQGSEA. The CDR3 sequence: CSVDLGQGARGYTF. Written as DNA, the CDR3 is TGCAGCGTTGACCTGGGACAGGGAGCGCGGGGCTACACCTTC.